This T cell receptor (beta chain) was observed in a study of cytomegalovirus exposure and HLA in healthy donors. Whole-study findings and limits: The tendency of first-cohort TCR clusters to co-occur in the roughly 120 validation repertoires was identified by a subsequent analysis.

The assay was immunoSEQ multiplex PCR, and TCRdb's table has in-frame clones only and misses some. The data contain some 330,000 clones, just over 85% of them singletons. Remarks on this clone: Antigen specificity is unknown.

This clonotype was obtained from a woman aged 18 to 35 in good health and CMV-seronegative. What was sequenced was PBMCs.

This CDR3 is CASTMPGLAGAPFYEQYF. The DNA of the CDR3 is TGTGCCAGCACGATGCCGGGACTAGCGGGAGCTCCCTTCTACGAGCAGTACTTC. The rearrangement links TRBV28 to TRBJ2-7; 14 positions match TRBD2. The V and J ends lost 7 bases and 3 bases, in that order; junction bases with no gene match: 14. This CDR3 is built from 18 residues. Per the germline V gene, CDR1 is MDHEN and CDR2 is SYDVKM.